This T cell receptor (beta chain) stems from a study of cytomegalovirus exposure and HLA in healthy donors. This CDR3 region has 15 residues. V was trimmed by 6 bases and J by 0 bases, leaving 15 bases between them. Germline CDR1 and CDR2: MNHEY and SVGAGI. Healthy bone marrow donors made up the donor group. Primers: 60 Vbeta forward and 13 Jbeta reverse. Data came from immunoSEQ multiplex PCR; TCRdb stores just in-frame clones and leaves some out. The table shows 50,000 to 65,000 clones, with about three quarters occurring only once. Details on this clone: Its cognate antigen is unknown.

Study-wide results and caveats: When analyzed later, the rates of TCR association showed variation by HLA locus, with DRB1 the most and HLA-C the fewest.

The chain recombines TRBV6-5 with TRBJ2-7; D is perhaps TRBD1 or TRBD2 (5 bases each). Sequencing used PBMCs. The source is a man aged 18 to 29 in good health and CMV-seronegative. DNA of the CDR3: TGTGCCAGCAGCTACGGGGCAGGTTCCTCCTACGAGCAGTACTTC. This encodes CASSYGAGSSYEQYF.